The subject of this entry is one T cell receptor beta chain. What it binds is unknown. This specimen belongs to a study of shared clonotypes between healthy human individuals. In the study overall: For every donor, three CD4 naive, three CD4 memory, two CD8 naive and one CD8 memory plates were used.

Study results and caveats: Clonotypes not shared had lower generation probabilities than those common to all four donors. Generally, naive subsets (rather than memory subsets) showed larger estimated richness.

TCRdb's table, derived via immunoSEQ multiplex PCR, lists solely in-frame clones and lacks some. The sample has millions of clones, 85% to 95% seen once. Donation came from healthy HIV-negative adults that had no recent acute infections or vaccinations. Trimming removed 6 bases from V and 3 bases from J; junction bases left unmatched: 13. CDR3 length: 17 residues. V usage is TRBV5-3 and J usage is TRBJ2-2; 8 nucleotides agree with TRBD1. TRBV5-3 is an open reading frame whose function is uncertain. Source material: naive CD4+ T cells from PBMCs. This sample's subset: CD45RA+ positively selected. This sequence was found in a man aged 18 to 29 in good health. Some clones in this sample may be carry-over from other donors' samples. The CDR3 spells CARMLVSDREYTGELFF. CDR3 DNA sequence: TGTGCCAGAATGCTTGTATCGGACAGGGAGTACACCGGGGAGCTGTTTTTT.